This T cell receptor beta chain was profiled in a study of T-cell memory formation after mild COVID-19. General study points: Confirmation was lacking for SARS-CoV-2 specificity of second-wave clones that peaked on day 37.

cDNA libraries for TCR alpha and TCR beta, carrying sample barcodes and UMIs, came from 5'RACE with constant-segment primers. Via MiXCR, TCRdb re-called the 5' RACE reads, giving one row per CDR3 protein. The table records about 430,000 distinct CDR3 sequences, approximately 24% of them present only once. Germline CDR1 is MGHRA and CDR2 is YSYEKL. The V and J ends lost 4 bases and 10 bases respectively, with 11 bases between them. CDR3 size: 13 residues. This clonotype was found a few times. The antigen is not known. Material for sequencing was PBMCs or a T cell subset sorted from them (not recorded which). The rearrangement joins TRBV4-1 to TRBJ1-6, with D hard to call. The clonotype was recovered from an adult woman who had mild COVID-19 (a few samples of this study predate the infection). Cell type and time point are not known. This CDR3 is CASSLRNGSPLHF. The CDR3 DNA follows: TGCGCCAGCAGCCTTCGAAACGGCTCACCCCTCCACTTT.